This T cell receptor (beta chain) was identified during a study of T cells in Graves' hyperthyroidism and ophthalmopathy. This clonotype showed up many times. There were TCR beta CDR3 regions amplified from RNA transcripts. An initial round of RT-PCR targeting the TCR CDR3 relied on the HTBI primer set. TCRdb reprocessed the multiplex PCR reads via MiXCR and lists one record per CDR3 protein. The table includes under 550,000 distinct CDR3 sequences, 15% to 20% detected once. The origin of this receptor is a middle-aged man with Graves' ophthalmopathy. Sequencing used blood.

The CDR3 DNA follows: TGTGCCAGCTCAATGTACAATGAGCAGTTCTTC. Translated: CASSMYNEQFF. The rearrangement joins TRBV18 to TRBJ2-1; D gene uncertain. V gave up 5 bases and J gave up 4 bases, with 3 bases separating them. Germline lookup yields CDR1 KGHSH and CDR2 LQKENI. The CDR3 contains 11 residues. The full variable domain, completed using reference TRBV18 and TRBJ2-1, is NAGVMQNPRHLVRRRGQEARLRCSPMKGHSHVYWYRQLPEEGLKFMVYLQKENIIDESGMPKERFSAEFPKEGPSILRIQQVVRGDSAAYFCASSMYNEQFFGPGTRLTVL.